The rows below give T cell receptor beta chains drawn from one sample of a study of identifying expanded T cells in peripheral blood. Sequenced by immunoSEQ multiplex PCR; TCRdb stores in-frame clones only, minus some. The table lists 75,000 to 90,000 clones, around 90% of them singletons. Sequencing used blood. All receptors derive from a person between 18 and 69 years old in good health. CDR3s include the opening cysteine and the closing phenylalanine or tryptophan. The D gene is left open where the match is weak. Clone size, where shown, is once, few, many, or a class for clones that have expanded.

D gene | CDR3 length | clone size | J gene | V gene | CDR3 protein | CDR3 DNA
- | 10 | - | TRBJ2-5 | TRBV20-1 | CSANAETQYF | TGCAGTGCTAACGCGGAGACCCAGTACTTC
- | 15 | - | TRBJ1-1 | TRBV6-5 | CASSYVGRPNTEAFF | TGTGCCAGCAGTTACGTTGGCAGACCGAACACTGAAGCTTTCTTT
- | 13 | - | TRBJ1-1 | TRBV5-5 | CASSLGGALQAFF | TGTGCCAGCAGCTTGGGCGGGGCCCTACAAGCTTTCTTT
- | 14 | - | TRBJ2-7 | TRBV5-8 | CASSLERYSHEQYF | TGTGCCAGCAGCTTGGAAAGATATTCCCACGAGCAGTACTTC
- | 15 | - | TRBJ2-2 | TRBV12-5 | CASGNRTANTGELFF | TGTGCTAGTGGAAACCGGACAGCAAACACCGGGGAGCTGTTTTTT
TRBD1 | 14 | - | TRBJ1-1 | TRBV5-4 | CASSTWDRGMVAFF | TGTGCCAGCAGCACCTGGGACAGGGGGATGGTAGCTTTCTTT
- | 14 | - | TRBJ2-7 | TRBV19 | CASSIVRGRYEQYF | TGTGCCAGTAGTATTGTTCGAGGCCGGTACGAGCAGTACTTC
- | 15 | once | TRBJ2-3 | TRBV5-4 | CASSLGSGGTDTQYF | TGTGCCAGCAGCTTGGGTTCAGGGGGGACAGATACGCAGTATTTT
- | 13 | - | TRBJ2-7 | TRBV5-1 | CASSPVGPYEQYF | TGCGCCAGCAGCCCCGTTGGCCCCTACGAGCAGTACTTC
- | 15 | - | TRBJ2-5 | TRBV30 | CAWSPSLGWKETQYF | TGTGCCTGGAGTCCCAGTTTGGGTTGGAAAGAGACCCAGTACTTC
TRBD1 | 14 | - | TRBJ2-7 | TRBV11-2 | CASSLGQGKYEQYF | TGTGCCAGCAGCCTGGGACAGGGGAAATACGAGCAGTACTTC
- | 13 | - | TRBJ2-2 | TRBV9 | CASSVGGAGELFF | TGTGCCAGCAGCGTAGGTGGGGCCGGGGAGCTGTTTTTT
TRBD1 | 17 | - | TRBJ2-7 | TRBV12-5 | CASGLATPGTGSYEQYF | TGTGCTAGTGGTTTGGCCACTCCCGGGACAGGGTCCTACGAGCAGTACTTC
- | 13 | - | TRBJ2-1 | TRBV12-5 | CASAFPLLREQFF | TGTGCTAGTGCCTTCCCTCTCTTGCGTGAGCAGTTCTTC
- | 14 | - | TRBJ1-6 | TRBV7-8 | CASSPGVRNSPLHF | TGTGCCAGCAGTCCAGGTGTAAGGAATTCACCCCTCCACTTT
TRBD2 | 15 | once | TRBJ2-1 | TRBV10-3 | CAISEAGLAGSEQFF | TGTGCCATCAGTGAGGCCGGACTAGCGGGTTCTGAGCAGTTCTTC
- | 13 | few | TRBJ1-5 | TRBV18 | CASSPVGNQPQHF | TGTGCCAGCTCACCCGTAGGCAATCAGCCCCAGCATTTT
TRBD2 | 17 | - | TRBJ2-1 | TRBV7-2 | CASSLGPSGISYNEQFF | TGTGCCAGCAGCTTAGGGCCCAGCGGGATATCCTACAATGAGCAGTTCTTC
- | 17 | once | TRBJ2-2 | TRBV15 | CATSRAWGQPNTGELFF | TGTGCCACCAGCAGAGCCTGGGGGCAGCCGAACACCGGGGAGCTGTTTTTT
TRBD1 | 15 | - | TRBJ1-2 | TRBV7-3 | CASSSFEGAIYGYTF | TGTGCCAGCAGCTCCTTTGAGGGGGCAATCTATGGCTACACCTTC
- | 13 | many | TRBJ1-2 | TRBV6-1 | CASSEGRRYGYTF | TGTGCCAGCAGTGAAGGTCGGCGCTATGGCTACACCTTC
- | 13 | - | TRBJ2-2 | TRBV7-8 | CASNRQNTGELFF | TGTGCCAGCAACCGACAGAACACCGGGGAGCTGTTTTTT
- | 13 | - | TRBJ1-2 | TRBV13 | CASSLEPGYGYTF | TGTGCCAGCAGCTTAGAACCAGGGTATGGCTACACCTTC